These 2 T cell receptor beta chains were sequenced from one sample in a study of neoadjuvant nivolumab and ipilimumab in lung cancer (TCRdb year 2020). The time point label, as the study defines it: at surgical resection after neoadjuvant nivolumab +/- ipilimumab. Receptors were amplified or captured by the immunoSEQ multiplex PCR assay. TCRdb obtained this table from immuneACCESS and retained in-frame rearrangements with V and J assigned. These tables miss some clones; where compared with another copy, unresolved V genes account for less than half of the shortfall, and the remainder is unexplained. Present in this sample are approximately 7,000 clones, roughly 76% of which were seen just once. The ten largest account for approximately 4.5% of the sample. The sample in question was tumor tissue, obtained after neoadjuvant nivolumab, alone or with ipilimumab, at or shortly before surgery. Receptor source: an adult with non-small cell lung cancer.

The chain recombines TRBV9 with TRBJ2-5; the D gene is possibly TRBD2 (6 bases). In germline, CDR1 is SGDLS, CDR2 YYNGEE. The CDR3 extends over 16 amino acids. The V end was cut by 0 bases, the J end by 5 bases, with 17 bases between. The CDR3 DNA reads as TGTGCCAGCAGCGTAGGGGACTTAGGAGCGTGGGAGACCCAGTACTTC. Translation gives CASSVGDLGAWETQYF. Variable domain in full (rest from reference TRBV9 and TRBJ2-5): DSGVTQTPKHLITATGQRVTLRCSPRSGDLSVYWYQQSLDQGLQFLIQYYNGEERAKGNILERFSAQQFPDLHSELNLSSLELGDSALYFCASSVGDLGAWETQYFGPGTRLLVL.

This clone showed up just a few times. The J gene is TRBJ2-1, the V gene TRBV19; possible D gene TRBD1, 6 bases. With 3 bases removed from V and 4 bases from J, the gap between germline ends came to 13 bases. The CDR3 length is 15 residues. Germline CDR1 LNHDA, CDR2 SQIVND (reference sequence). The DNA for the CDR3 is TGTGCCAGTAGTATCCAGGGGCCTGTGTACAATGAGCAGTTCTTC. Amino acid sequence: CASSIQGPVYNEQFF. The complete variable domain, with remaining parts taken from reference TRBV19 and TRBJ2-1, reads DGGITQSPKYLFRKEGQNVTLSCEQNLNHDAMYWYRQDPGQGLRLIYYSQIVNDFQKGDIAEGYSVSREKKESFPLTVTSAQKNPTAFYLCASSIQGPVYNEQFFGPGTRLTVL.